The 11 T cell receptor beta chains listed next were all sequenced from one sample in a study of identical twins. From the 5' RACE reads, TCRdb called clonotypes with MiXCR, one entry per CDR3 protein. Of approximately 500,000 distinct CDR3 sequences in the sample, approximately 24% were seen once. The same sample was also studied in work on T cells expressing NK-cell markers.

Sequencing was done on a sample of CD4+ T cells sorted from blood. The receptors were gathered from a woman younger than 35 in good health.

This clonotype was seen only a few times. The V call is TRBV5-1, the J call TRBJ2-7; D gene uncertain. The V gene's germline CDR1 is SGHRS and CDR2 YFSETQ. The CDR3 contains 16 residues. Trimming removed 0 bases at V and 4 bases at J, with 17 bases between. The CDR3 sequence: CASSLDEVNSSYEQYF. The DNA of the CDR3 is TGCGCCAGCAGCTTGGATGAGGTAAATAGTTCGTACGAGCAGTACTTC.

The chain has TRBV9 and TRBJ2-1, with D unresolved. The germline V and J ends were trimmed by 1 base and 0 bases, with 5 bases remaining between them. From germline, CDR1 is SGDLS and CDR2 YYNGEE. The CDR3 totals 14 residues. CDR3 nucleotide sequence: TGTGCCAGCAGCGTATACACCTCCTACAATGAGCAGTTCTTC. Translated, it gives CASSVYTSYNEQFF.

This rearrangement joins TRBV27 to TRBJ2-3, with 7 bases lining up with TRBD2. The CDR3 is 16 residues long. Germline trimming cut 6 bases from V and 1 base from J; bases unmatched to any gene: 10. Germline V gene lookup returns CDR1 MNHEY and CDR2 SMNVEV (reference sequence). The CDR3 sequence is CASRTIASGGTDTQYF. The CDR3 region has the DNA TGTGCCAGCAGGACCATCGCCAGCGGGGGCACAGATACGCAGTATTTT.

This chain joins TRBV20-1 and TRBJ2-3; 9 nucleotides match TRBD2. CDR1 DFQATT and CDR2 SNEGSKA come from the germline V gene (reference sequence). The CDR3 is made up of 14 amino acids. Trimming cost V 7 bases and J 2 bases; bases outside gene matches: 7. The chain's CDR3 is CSGVAGANTDTQYF. Written as DNA, the CDR3 is TGCAGTGGCGTAGCGGGGGCGAACACAGATACGCAGTATTTT.

The chain is built from TRBV5-1 and TRBJ1-1; D not certain. V lost 0 bases to trimming and J lost 3 bases, with 6 bases between them. The CDR3 is made up of 13 amino acids. Germline assignment: CDR1 SGHRS and CDR2 YFSETQ. The CDR3, as DNA: TGCGCCAGCAGCTTGGTAGTTCACACTGAAGCTTTCTTT. Protein product: CASSLVVHTEAFF.

The sample holds many counts of this clonotype. The chain couples TRBV5-4 to TRBJ2-3, with D uncertain. CDR1 is SGHNT and CDR2 is YYREEE in the germline V gene (reference sequence). V gave up 5 bases and J gave up 4 bases, with 5 bases separating them. This CDR3 spans 11 amino acids. The CDR3 coding sequence is TGTGCCAGCAGTGAAGCAGATACGCAGTATTTT. This translates into CASSEADTQYF.

The J gene is TRBJ2-1, the V gene TRBV2; tentatively, D is TRBD2 (6 bases). Germline CDR1 is SNHLY and CDR2 is FYNNEI. The CDR3 has 13 residues. Trimming took off 7 bases at V and 7 bases at J, with 14 bases between the two ends. The CDR3 DNA reads TGTGCCAGCATCCGGGAGCGAGGGAATGAGCAGTTCTTC. Translating it yields CASIRERGNEQFF.

The table lists this clonotype with a few counts. The genes are TRBV12-3 or TRBV12-4 and TRBJ1-1, with D unresolved. The V end was cut by 5 bases, the J end by 1 base, with 8 bases between. The CDR3 sequence is 13 residues long. The CDR3 DNA is TGTGCCAGCAGTCCCAGGACGAACACTGAAGCTTTCTTT. Amino acid sequence: CASSPRTNTEAFF.

In this sample, this clonotype turned up many times. This chain uses TRBV7-9 with TRBJ2-7, with TRBD2 identical over 7 bases. This CDR3 comprises 14 residues. Germline V gene lookup returns CDR1 SEHNR and CDR2 FQNEAQ (reference sequence). The V and J ends lost 7 bases and 0 bases, in that order; junction bases with no gene match: 6. CDR3 sequence: CASTPTSSSYEQYF. In DNA form, the CDR3 reads TGTGCCAGCACCCCGACTAGCAGCTCCTACGAGCAGTACTTC.

This clonotype showed up just a few times. The chain recombines TRBV12-3 or TRBV12-4 with TRBJ2-1; possibly TRBD2 for D (5 bases). The ends were cut back, 4 bases at V and 6 bases at J, with 19 bases in the middle. This CDR3 comprises 16 residues. CDR3 region: CASSSAGGASFNEQFF. CDR3 coding DNA: TGTGCCAGCAGTTCCGCCGGAGGTGCTTCGTTCAATGAGCAGTTCTTC.

V and J are TRBV29-1 and TRBJ2-5; the D gene is possibly TRBD1 (5 bases). From germline, CDR1 is SQVTM and CDR2 ANQGSEA. The CDR3 runs 12 residues. The ends were cut back, 6 bases at V and 5 bases at J, with 13 bases in the middle. The CDR3 region is CSVQGNSETQYF. Written as DNA, the CDR3 is TGCAGCGTCCAGGGAAATTCGGAGACCCAGTACTTC.